The following is a TCR beta chain sequence with its context. Its antigen is not yet known. No much larger clone is present one base from it, and per-base qualities are unavailable. Library preparation used the immunoSEQ multiplex PCR assay. For the multiplex PCR, a mixture combining 60 forward primers for TCR Vbeta segments and 13 reverse primers for TCR Jbeta segments was used. The CDR3 region of rearranged TCR beta genes was amplified from genomic DNA with a multiplex PCR assay. On the Illumina HiSeq System, the amplified TCR beta libraries were sequenced as 87-base-pair reads. For the original study's pipeline: A later analysis counted about 82 million unique TCR beta chains across the 550 to 750 repertoires, and 10 million to 11 million of these chains were shared by at least two donors. To remove PCR and sequencing errors, raw reads were error-corrected and collapsed into unique sequences using a nearest-neighbor algorithm that merged closely related sequences. CDR3 sequences were aligned to IMGT reference sequences to assign V, D and J gene segments. Each retained sequence needed at least a six-nucleotide match to both a V gene segment and a J gene segment. Rearrangements were classified as productive when the CDR3 lacked stop codons and remained in frame with V and J, and all other rearrangements were classified as non-productive. Following IMGT convention, CDR3 was defined as the stretch from the second conserved V-encoded cysteine up to the conserved J-encoded phenylalanine. The earlier analysis of approximately 590 of the donors excluded any sequence lacking an unambiguous match to a single V gene segment. An earlier analysis of about 590 of the donors classified V segments as functional when productive rearrangements were above 56.7% and as segregating when the standard deviation between donors was above 5%. A statistical classification framework was developed to diagnose cytomegalovirus status using the catalog of TCR beta chain sequences. V and J gene assignment, in a later analysis, came from comparing TCR nucleotide sequences with IMGT/GENE-DB human TR gene sequences. The TCRdist pipeline was used in a later analysis to assign CDR3 sequences and most-parsimonious VDJ recombination scenarios. In a later analysis, each TCR beta chain was defined by its CDR3 amino acid sequence together with its V-gene family, and reads lacking a unique V-gene family were excluded. To address suspected cross-contamination and a sequencing artifact, a later analysis removed under 600 highly shared, low-generation-probability nucleotide sequences. A later analysis calculated a clonal expansion index for each public chain from normalized within-repertoire ranks of inferred template counts. A later analysis computed generation probabilities with a VDJ recombination model fitted to out-of-frame rearrangements, and checked the results against IGoR. A later analysis scored TCR-TCR, TCR-HLA and TCR-CMV co-occurrence with hypergeometric tests, applying a repertoire-size bias correction to TCR pairs. False discovery rates were estimated in a later analysis by permuting HLA or CMV assignments 20 times. In a later analysis, co-occurring TCRs were grouped with DBSCAN, and TCRdist sequence similarity was added when clustering was performed within HLA-allele-positive subsets. For co-occurrence clustering, repertoires with fewer than 30,000 or more than 120,000 public chains were excluded, along with several repertoires with anomalous nucleotide sharing. What TCRdb holds here is the immuneACCESS table cut down to in-frame rearrangements. Part of the clones is not present; checked against another copy, under half of the missing clones reflect an unresolved V gene, and the others are unexplained. V and J calls plus clone size are reproduced from that table; the DNA served to infer D and trimming. This sample comprises about 110,000 clones, 70% of them detected only once. About a tenth of the sample belongs to the ten largest clones.

The data belong to a study of cytomegalovirus exposure and HLA in healthy donors (dated by TCRdb to 2017 to 2019). Concerning the study at large: An earlier analysis of approximately 640 of the donors reported about 250 Gb of sequence data and some 100 million unique TCR beta sequences from 150 million to 200 million T cells. Of the roughly 400 genotyped donors, roughly 85% fell in the genetic ancestry cluster associated with self-reported Caucasian donors. The study profiled the T cell repertoires of more than 500 subjects by immunosequencing and related them to cytomegalovirus serostatus. An earlier analysis of approximately 500 of the donors applied high-throughput TCR beta sequencing to assess whether each TCR beta V gene segment acted as functional or pseudogenic. Roughly 300 gigabases of sequencing data and tens of millions of unique TCR sequences were included in an early release covering roughly 600 HLA-typed donors. Because of strong linkage in the cohort, roughly five DR-DQ haplotypes were treated as single units for association and clustering. To study patterns of TCR occurrence, a later analysis re-analyzed previously published TCR beta repertoires from hundreds of donors and added high-resolution HLA genotyping. Both class I and class II loci were covered by HLA typing, at four-digit resolution. In a later genetic analysis, genome-wide SNP genotypes for about 65% of the roughly 700 donors were used, and that subset was treated as a discovery cohort. The aim of the study was to test whether cataloging public T cell receptors could identify signatures of past pathogen exposure. Every discovery cohort repertoire had been produced on one sequencing platform. Along with the roughly 670-subject first cohort, a separate validation cohort of over a hundred different subjects was used. Alongside the repertoire data, information on donor age, sex, ethnicity and CMV serostatus was compiled. The number of typed donors differed by locus: roughly 629-630 for A, B, C, DRB1 and DQB1; approximately 540 for DQA1; around 580 for DPA1; and about 470 for DPB1. Among about 360 genotyped donors of the cohort, an average of approximately 240,000 unique TCR beta nucleotide sequences were sequenced per donor, about a sixth of them non-productive. To predict cytomegalovirus infection status, the study brought together high-throughput TCR immunosequencing, statistical association of individual TCRs with disease status, and machine learning. Rather than drawing on any new phenotypic data, the later analysis identified candidate immune exposures from TCR beta sequences and the way those sequences occurred across donors.

The cohort consisted of 666 healthy bone marrow donors. At the time of sampling, every cohort member was nominally healthy, though immune exposures that went unrecorded were likely present. The donor tested CMV seropositive and was one of the 289 seropositive cohort members. Every donor gave a peripheral blood sample, and the peripheral blood mononuclear cells from that sample were used for TCR beta sequencing. The Qiagen DNeasy Blood Extraction Kit was used to extract genomic DNA from the blood cell samples. The CDR3, from cysteine to phenylalanine, totals 17 residues. Only the CDR3 DNA is retained, 51 bases long and in frame from the first base. General findings and caveats noted by the study authors: According to a later analysis, parvovirus B19, influenza, CMV and Epstein-Barr virus appeared linked to several top co-occurrence clusters. A later analysis found that HLA-associated TCR beta chains were more clonally expanded and had lower generation probabilities than equally common non-associated chains. CMV serostatus was the only immune exposure information available for the cohort. At a false discovery rate of 0.05, a later analysis linked under 20,000 TCR beta sequences to specific HLA alleles. Because HLA typing was missing for some donors at each locus, association tests included only the typed subset. The earlier analysis of 587 of the donors excluded approximately 15 rarely observed V segments, including chromosome 9 orphons, because counts were too low. The presence/absence analyses assumed that sequencing depth was roughly uniform across donors, and that assumption may not be true. Compared with the roughly 670-donor mean, donors in an Asian-associated ancestry cluster had fewer N-insertions in productive TCRs, according to a later genetic analysis. Broadly in line with IMGT annotations, most TCR beta V segments showed up in productive rearrangements about 87% or about 30% of the time in an earlier analysis of 587 of the donors. The 87-base-pair reads could not distinguish some IMGT-functional V segments, including TRBV6-2 and TRBV6-3, so those segments were excluded. This cohort had only TCR beta chains sequenced, and the lack of alpha or paired-chain data limited which features could be detected. Correlated functional status among segregating V segments might reflect linkage disequilibrium, but an unknown experimental factor could not be ruled out. The sequencing pipeline was judged likely to have produced a cluster of highly shared sequence variants as a technical artifact. According to a later analysis, most CMV-associated TCR beta chains appeared to be HLA-restricted, and the HLA associations seemed to be driven largely by CMV exposure. A further reported finding was that TCR beta sequences accurately predicted the HLA-A and HLA-B alleles for most subjects in the first cohort. In both the original and validation cohorts, the classifier was reported to diagnose cytomegalovirus status with high specificity and sensitivity. In vitro tests confirmed that a few of the cytomegalovirus-associated TCR beta chains recognize cytomegalovirus antigens. A later analysis found that TCR association rates varied across HLA loci, with DRB1 alleles showing the most associated TCRs and HLA-C alleles the fewest. An association between a missense DCLRE1C variant and V-gene and J-gene trimming of TCR beta chains was found in a later genetic analysis and replicated in an independent cohort. When HLA alleles, especially DR and DQ, strongly co-occurred, attributing TCR associations to individual alleles was difficult. The authors suggested that the approach could potentially be generalized to other disease states and immunological phenotypes. In the study, some 160 TCR beta chains were listed as associated with cytomegalovirus. Most TCR sequences were seen in very few donors, while some public TCRs were found in many individuals.

Sequencing was done on a sample of PBMCs. Recombination linked TRBV1 to TRBJ2-5; the table's D call TRBD2 went unverified against the DNA. TRBV1 is a pseudogene. This TCR came from a man aged 40-55 years in good health and CMV-seropositive. The CDR3 sequence is CTSSQDLQAGVGETQYF. The nucleotide sequence is given as TGCACCAGCAGCCAAGACCTACAAGCGGGAGTCGGAGAGACCCAGTACTTC.